This is a list of T cell receptor beta chains from one sample in a study of cytomegalovirus exposure and HLA in healthy donors. Produced via immunoSEQ multiplex PCR; TCRdb's table is partial and in-frame only. The table records over 200,000 clones, 80% to 95% of them present only once. Sequencing was performed on PBMCs. All receptors derive from a woman in her twenties or thirties in good health and CMV-seronegative. The CDR3 runs from the conserved cysteine through the conserved F or W.

cdr3_aa j_call v_call
CASSVGDWSNAQYF TRBJ2-3 TRBV9
CARSLGRETGELFF TRBJ2-2 TRBV5-3
CASSLDGLNEKLFF TRBJ1-4 TRBV7-6
CASSLARAYNEQFF TRBJ2-1 TRBV27
CASSEEVAGVYGELFF TRBJ2-2 TRBV2
CASSFGTGELFF TRBJ2-2 TRBV27
CSVGGMGQETQYF TRBJ2-5 TRBV29-1
CASSVGKGGSSYEQYF TRBJ2-7 TRBV9
CAISDPGLAGGEQYF TRBJ2-7 TRBV10-3
CASREQVAGPYEQYF TRBJ2-7 TRBV2
CASSQDVSGSYEQYF TRBJ2-7 TRBV4-3
CASSPGLFSYNEQFF TRBJ2-1 TRBV18
CASSQVQLSNQPQHF TRBJ1-5 TRBV4-1
CASSPKTSGTLNEQFF TRBJ2-1 TRBV18
CASRIGQTAPYGYTF TRBJ1-2 TRBV28
CASSLDASSYEQYF TRBJ2-7 TRBV5-1
CSVGQGAFYEQYF TRBJ2-7 TRBV29-1
CASSQGLPYEQYF TRBJ2-7 TRBV28
CASSRLAGLETQYF TRBJ2-5 TRBV5-1
CASSLLAGDTEAFF TRBJ1-1 TRBV18
CASARAAVNEQFF TRBJ2-1 TRBV18
CASSLGEASYGYTF TRBJ1-2 TRBV7-9
CASGPGTGWTGELFF TRBJ2-2 TRBV12-5
CASSLGGTGYNEQFF TRBJ2-1 TRBV27
CASSLGYQETQYF TRBJ2-5 TRBV28
CASSQDLGVGQETQYF TRBJ2-5 TRBV4-3
CASSLAGPYYEQYF TRBJ2-7 TRBV27
CASSSQGDTGELFF TRBJ2-2 TRBV5-1
CASRAQGAGYGYTF TRBJ1-2 TRBV6-1
CASSLVGQPQHF TRBJ1-5 TRBV27
CSVNGQGRYEQYF TRBJ2-7 TRBV29-1
CASSPGWDEQYF TRBJ2-7 TRBV7-6
CASSTPAGGGYEQYF TRBJ2-7 TRBV19
CASSRTSGPSYEQYF TRBJ2-7 TRBV6-5
CASSSATGRTYEQYF TRBJ2-7 TRBV7-6
CSVEQRGQRQYTEAFF TRBJ1-1 TRBV29-1
CASSFLDSNQPQHF TRBJ1-5 TRBV27
CATSRDPAWDEQYF TRBJ2-7 TRBV15
CASSKWTVTYEQYF TRBJ2-7 TRBV5-6
CASTTGGYEQYF TRBJ2-7 TRBV11-2
CASRGGRQETQYF TRBJ2-5 TRBV2
CASSQVGDGTGGSTNEKLFF TRBJ1-4 TRBV4-2
CAWSRGTSADNEQFF TRBJ2-1 TRBV30
CASSEEDRGIMNEQFF TRBJ2-1 TRBV2
CSVDGQGRDTQYF TRBJ2-3 TRBV29-1
CASSWAPGELFF TRBJ2-2 TRBV7-8
CASSLAPPPNTGELFF TRBJ2-2 TRBV7-6
CASSLGLVGEQYF TRBJ2-7 TRBV5-8
CSATLPGEQYF TRBJ2-7 TRBV20-1
CASSLEAGTQYF TRBJ2-5 TRBV7-2
CASNRGQAGGANVLTF TRBJ2-6 TRBV2
CASSRETQRHEQYF TRBJ2-7 TRBV5-1
CASSHSNSTGNYGYTF TRBJ1-2 TRBV7-9
CASSLDGGGGNTIYF TRBJ1-3 TRBV7-2
CASSLYGQETEKLFF TRBJ1-4 TRBV7-9
CASSQQGLAGETQYF TRBJ2-5 TRBV7-3
CASSLGLVYEQFF TRBJ2-1 TRBV13
CANLLGTSLYEQYF TRBJ2-7 TRBV21-1
CASSDFGRGGTEAFF TRBJ1-1 TRBV6-1